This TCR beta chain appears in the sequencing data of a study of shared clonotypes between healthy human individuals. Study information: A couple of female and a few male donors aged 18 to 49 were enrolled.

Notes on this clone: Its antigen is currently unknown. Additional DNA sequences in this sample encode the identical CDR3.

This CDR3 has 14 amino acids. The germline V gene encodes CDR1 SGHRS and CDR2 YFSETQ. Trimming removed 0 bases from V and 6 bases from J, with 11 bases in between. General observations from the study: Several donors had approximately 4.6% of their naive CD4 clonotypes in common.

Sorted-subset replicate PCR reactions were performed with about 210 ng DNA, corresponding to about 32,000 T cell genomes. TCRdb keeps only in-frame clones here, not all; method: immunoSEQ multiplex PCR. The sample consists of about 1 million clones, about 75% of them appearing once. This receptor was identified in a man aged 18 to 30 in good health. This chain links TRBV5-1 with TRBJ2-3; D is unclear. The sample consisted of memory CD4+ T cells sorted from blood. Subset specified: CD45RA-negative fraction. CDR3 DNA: TGCGCCAGCAGCTTGGCAGGCGGTTCGGATACGCAGTATTTT. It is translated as CASSLAGGSDTQYF.